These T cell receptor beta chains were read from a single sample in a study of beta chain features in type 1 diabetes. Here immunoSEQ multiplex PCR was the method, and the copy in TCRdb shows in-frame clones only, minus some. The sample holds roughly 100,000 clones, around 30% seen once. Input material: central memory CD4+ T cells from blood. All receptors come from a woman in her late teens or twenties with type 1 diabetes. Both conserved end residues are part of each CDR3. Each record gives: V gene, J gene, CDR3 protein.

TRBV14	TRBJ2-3	CASSQGSGDTQYF
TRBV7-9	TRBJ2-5	CASSPGTGGSETQYF
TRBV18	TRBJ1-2	CASSPLQGADGYTF
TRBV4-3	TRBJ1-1	CASSSADRGHTEAFF
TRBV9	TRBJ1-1	CASSVGGAMNTEAFF
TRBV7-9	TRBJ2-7	CASSWTGLYEQYF
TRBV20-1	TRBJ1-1	CSARGGEAFF
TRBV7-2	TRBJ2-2	CASSFGGNTGELFF
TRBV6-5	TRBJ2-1	CASSYSQNSYNEQFF
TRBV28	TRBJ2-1	CASRGLGKNWNEQFF
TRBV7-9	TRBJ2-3	CASSLVSGDSQYF
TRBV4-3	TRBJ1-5	CASSQDPAGQAGQPQHF
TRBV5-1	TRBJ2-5	CASSLASGNLGETQYF
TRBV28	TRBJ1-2	CASSFRDLRGYTF
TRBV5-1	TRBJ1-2	CASSSKTGSGYTF
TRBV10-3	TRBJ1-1	CAISDQGIRTEAFF
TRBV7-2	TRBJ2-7	CASSRTSGDSYEQYF
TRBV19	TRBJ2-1	CASTARGTGEFSKFF
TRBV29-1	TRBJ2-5	CRPQEPPRGETQYF
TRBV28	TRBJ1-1	CASSPPDRGTAFF
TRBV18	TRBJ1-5	CASSLLHGNSNQPQHF
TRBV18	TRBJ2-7	CASSPQGQSSYEQYF
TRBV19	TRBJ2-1	CASSMAAGAYNEQFF
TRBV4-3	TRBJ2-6	CASSQDQTVSGANVLTF
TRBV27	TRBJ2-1	CASSRTGLYNEQFF
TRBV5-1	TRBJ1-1	CASSRDRGEAFF
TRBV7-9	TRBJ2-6	CASSHSGANVLTF
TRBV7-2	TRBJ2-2	CASSSRNTGELFF
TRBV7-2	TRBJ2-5	CASSSSAFGRAVQETQYF